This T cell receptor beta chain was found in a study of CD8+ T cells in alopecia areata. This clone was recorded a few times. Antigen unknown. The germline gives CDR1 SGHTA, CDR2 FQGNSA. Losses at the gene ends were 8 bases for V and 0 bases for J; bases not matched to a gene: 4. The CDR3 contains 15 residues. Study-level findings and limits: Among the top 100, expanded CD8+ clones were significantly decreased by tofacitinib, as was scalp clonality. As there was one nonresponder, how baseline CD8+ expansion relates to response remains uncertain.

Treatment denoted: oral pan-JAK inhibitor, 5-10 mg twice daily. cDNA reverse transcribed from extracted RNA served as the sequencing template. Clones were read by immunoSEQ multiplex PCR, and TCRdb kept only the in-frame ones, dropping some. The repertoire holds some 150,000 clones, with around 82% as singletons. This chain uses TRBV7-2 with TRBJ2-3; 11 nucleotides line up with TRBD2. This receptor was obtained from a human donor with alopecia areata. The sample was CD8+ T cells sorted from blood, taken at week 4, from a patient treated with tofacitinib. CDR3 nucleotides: TGTGCCAGCGACGGGACTAGCGGAAGCACAGATACGCAGTATTTT. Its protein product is CASDGTSGSTDTQYF.